This T cell receptor (beta chain) stems from a study of blood T cells in healthy people across ages. The CDR3 is made up of 14 amino acids. V lost 4 bases, J lost 4 bases, and 13 bases lay in between. A second PCR of about 6 to 11 cycles used a sample-barcoded 5' primer and a J-beta primer mix. A template-switch adaptor that had 12 random nucleotides put a tag on each cDNA molecule. MiXCR, run by TCRdb on the 5' RACE reads, gives a single entry per CDR3 protein. Of approximately 820,000 distinct CDR3 sequences listed, more than 40% are singletons. Every participating donor contributed about 10 milliliters of peripheral blood through a draw. Isolation recovered at least 6 million PBMCs from every sample. General study findings and limits: TCR beta diversity per million T cells fell roughly linearly with age.

Of note for this clonotype: Its antigen remains unknown.

The sequencing input was blood. This sequence joins TRBV12-3 or TRBV12-4 and TRBJ1-2, with TRBD1 as a possible D gene (5 bases). The clonotype originates from a man aged 55 to 69 in good health. CDR3 loop: CASSWDGDLYGYTF. CDR3 DNA sequence: TGTGCCAGCAGTTGGGACGGGGACCTCTATGGCTACACCTTC.